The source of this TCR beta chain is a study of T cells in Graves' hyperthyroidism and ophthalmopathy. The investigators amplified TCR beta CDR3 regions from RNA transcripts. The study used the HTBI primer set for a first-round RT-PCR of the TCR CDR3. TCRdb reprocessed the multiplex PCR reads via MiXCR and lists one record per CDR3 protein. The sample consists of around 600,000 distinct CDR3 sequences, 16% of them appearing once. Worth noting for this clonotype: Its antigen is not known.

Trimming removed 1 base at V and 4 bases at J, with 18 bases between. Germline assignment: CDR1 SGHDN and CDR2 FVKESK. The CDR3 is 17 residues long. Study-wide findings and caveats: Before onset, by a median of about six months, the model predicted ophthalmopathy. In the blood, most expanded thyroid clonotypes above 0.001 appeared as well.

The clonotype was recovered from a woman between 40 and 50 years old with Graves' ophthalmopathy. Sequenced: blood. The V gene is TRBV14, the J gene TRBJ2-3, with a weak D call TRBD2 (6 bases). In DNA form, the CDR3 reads TGTGCCAGCAGCCAAGCCTTGGGGCGGGGCGGACCAGATACGCAGTATTTT. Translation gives CASSQALGRGGPDTQYF.